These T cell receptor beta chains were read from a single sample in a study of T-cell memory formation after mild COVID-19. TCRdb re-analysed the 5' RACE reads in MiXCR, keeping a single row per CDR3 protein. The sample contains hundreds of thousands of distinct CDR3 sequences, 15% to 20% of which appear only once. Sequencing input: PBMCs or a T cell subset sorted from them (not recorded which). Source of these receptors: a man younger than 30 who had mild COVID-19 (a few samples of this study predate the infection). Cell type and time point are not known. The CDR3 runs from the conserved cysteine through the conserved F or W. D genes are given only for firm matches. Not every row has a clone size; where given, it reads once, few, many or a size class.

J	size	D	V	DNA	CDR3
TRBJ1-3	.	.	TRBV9	TGTGCCAGCAGCCCCAGGGCCGGAAACACCATATATTTT	CASSPRAGNTIYF
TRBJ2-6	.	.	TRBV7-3	TGTGCCAGCAGCCCCCACAGCTCTGGGGCCAACGTCCTGACTTTC	CASSPHSSGANVLTF
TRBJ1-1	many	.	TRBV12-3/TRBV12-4	TGTGCCAGCAGTCGCGGGGGCGGGACTGAAGCTTTCTTT	CASSRGGGTEAFF
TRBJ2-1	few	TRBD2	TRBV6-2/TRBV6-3	TGTGCCAGCAGGGAGGGAGGGGCCCCGATCAATGAGCAGTTCTTC	CASREGGAPINEQFF
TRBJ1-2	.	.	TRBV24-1	TGTGCCACCAGTGATACTGACGGTAACCGCTATGGCTACACCTTC	CATSDTDGNRYGYTF
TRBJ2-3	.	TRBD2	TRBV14	TGTGCCAGCAGCCAAGGTCTGCTAGCGGGGTTCACAGATACGCAGTATTTT	CASSQGLLAGFTDTQYF
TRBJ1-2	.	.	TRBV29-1	TGCAGCGCTATCAGGGCAGCTAACTATGGCTACACCTTC	CSAIRAANYGYTF
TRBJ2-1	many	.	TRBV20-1	TGCAGTGCTAGAGCGGGGACGAGGGACAATGAGCAGTTCTTC	CSARAGTRDNEQFF
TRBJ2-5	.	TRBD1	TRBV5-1	TGCGCCAGCAGCTTACTGGGACAGGGGGCATCAGAGACCCAGTACTTC	CASSLLGQGASETQYF
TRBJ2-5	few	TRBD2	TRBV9	TGTGCCAGCAGCGTAGGCCCGAACGGGAGGGGACAAGAGACCCAGTACTTC	CASSVGPNGRGQETQYF
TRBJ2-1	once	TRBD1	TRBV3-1	TGTGCCAGCAGCCAACACAGGGGATTCAATGAGCAGTTCTTC	CASSQHRGFNEQFF
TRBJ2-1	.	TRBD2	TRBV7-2	TGTGCCAGCAGCAGGACTAGTGGGGGGGTAAGTGAGCAGTTCTTC	CASSRTSGGVSEQFF
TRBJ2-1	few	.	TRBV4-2	TGTGCCAGCAGCCAAGATACGGGGGAATCCTACAATGAGCAGTTCTTC	CASSQDTGESYNEQFF
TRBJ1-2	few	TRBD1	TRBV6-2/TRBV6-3	TGTGCCAGCAGTTACGACAGGGTGACCTATGGCTACACCTTC	CASSYDRVTYGYTF
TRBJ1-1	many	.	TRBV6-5	TGTGCCAGCAGTTACTCCATACAGGGCGGAAACACTGAAGCTTTCTTT	CASSYSIQGGNTEAFF
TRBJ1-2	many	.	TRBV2	TGTGCCAGCGGATGGACTTTGGGGGGCTACACCTTC	CASGWTLGGYTF
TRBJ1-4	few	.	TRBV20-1	TGCAGTGCTCCGGTCGGGGCGACTGAAAAACTGTTTTTT	CSAPVGATEKLFF
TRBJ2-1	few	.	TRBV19	TGTGCCAGTAGTTCAGAGGTGAGGGGGGGCTACAATGAGCAGTTCTTC	CASSSEVRGGYNEQFF
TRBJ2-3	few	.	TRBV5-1	TGCGCCAGCTCCCCCCTGCGGGGATTCACAGATACGCAGTATTTT	CASSPLRGFTDTQYF
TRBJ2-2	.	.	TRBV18	TGTGCCAGCTCACCAGGGTCAGGGCCGAACACCGGGGAGCTGTTTTTT	CASSPGSGPNTGELFF
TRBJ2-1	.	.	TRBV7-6	TGTGCCAGCAGCTTAGCGCGTCATTTGGGCGGAACCAATGAGCAGTTCTTC	CASSLARHLGGTNEQFF
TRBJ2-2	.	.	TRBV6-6	TGTGCCAGTCGTTGGGGCGGAAGAATGAACACCGGGGAGCTGTTTTTT	CASRWGGRMNTGELFF
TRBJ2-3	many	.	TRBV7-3	TGTGCCAGCAGCTTAAATGAGGGTGATACGCAGTATTTT	CASSLNEGDTQYF
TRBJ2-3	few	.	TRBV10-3	TGTGCCATCAGTTTGAAGCGGAGCACAGATACGCAGTATTTT	CAISLKRSTDTQYF
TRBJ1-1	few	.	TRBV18	TGTGCCAGCTCACTTGGTATAGTGAGGGCTGGGCTCGTAGCTTTCTTT	CASSLGIVRAGLVAFF
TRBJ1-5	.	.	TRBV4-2	TGTGCCAGCAGTAACCCAGGGGCCCCTTATCAGCCCCAGCATTTT	CASSNPGAPYQPQHF
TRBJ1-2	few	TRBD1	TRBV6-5	TGTGCCAGCAGAAAGGGACAGTTAAGCTACACCTTC	CASRKGQLSYTF
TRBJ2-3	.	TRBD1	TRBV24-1	TGTGCCACCAGTGAAGGAAGGGGGCATAGCACAGATACGCAGTATTTT	CATSEGRGHSTDTQYF
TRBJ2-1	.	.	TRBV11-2	TGTGCCAGCAGCTTGAGGGACGGCTACAATGAGCAGTTCTTC	CASSLRDGYNEQFF
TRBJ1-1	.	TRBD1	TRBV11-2	TGTGCCAGCAGCTTACGTTTAGGACAGGGTGACACTGAAGCTTTCTTT	CASSLRLGQGDTEAFF
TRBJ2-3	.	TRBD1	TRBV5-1	TGCGCCAGCAGCTTGGTGACAGGGGGCACAGATACGCAGTATTTT	CASSLVTGGTDTQYF
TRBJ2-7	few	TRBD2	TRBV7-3	TGTGCCAGCAGCTTAAGCGGAGCGGGGGCCGCCTCCTACGAGCAGTACTTC	CASSLSGAGAASYEQYF
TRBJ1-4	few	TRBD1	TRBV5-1	TGCGCCAGCAGCTGGGACAGGGCAACTAATGAAAAACTGTTTTTT	CASSWDRATNEKLFF
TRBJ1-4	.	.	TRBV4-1	TGCGCCAGCAGCCGGATGGGGGTGAGATCTAATGAAAAACTGTTTTTT	CASSRMGVRSNEKLFF
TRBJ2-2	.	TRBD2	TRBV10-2	TGCGCCAGCACTTCACCGGGACTAGCGGGTAACACCGGGGAGCTGTTTTTT	CASTSPGLAGNTGELFF
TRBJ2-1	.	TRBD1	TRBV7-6	TGTGCCAGCGGTGACAGGGGGCGGAATCAGGTCCATGAGCAGTTCTTC	CASGDRGRNQVHEQFF
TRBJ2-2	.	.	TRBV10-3	TGTGCCATCAACGGGGGACCTGGGGAGCTGTTTTTT	CAINGGPGELFF
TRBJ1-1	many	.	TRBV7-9	TGTGCCAGCAGCTTTCAAAACACTGAAGCTTTCTTT	CASSFQNTEAFF
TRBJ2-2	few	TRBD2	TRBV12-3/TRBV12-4	TGTGCCAGCACCCCGGGGGGATTGGCCGGGGAGCTGTTTTTT	CASTPGGLAGELFF
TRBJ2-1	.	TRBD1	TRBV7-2	TGTGCCAGCAGCGTTACAGGGGGAGGCTCCTACAATGAGCAGTTCTTC	CASSVTGGGSYNEQFF
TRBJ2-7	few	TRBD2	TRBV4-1	TGCGCCAGCAGCCGGACTAGCGGGGAGTACGAGCAGTACTTC	CASSRTSGEYEQYF
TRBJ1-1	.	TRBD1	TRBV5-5	TGTGCCAGCAGCTACGGACAGGGGAACACTGAAGCTTTCTTT	CASSYGQGNTEAFF